This T cell receptor beta chain was profiled in a study of blood T cell repertoires in COVID-19. Overall study context: Samples of COVID-19 (acute and convalescent) were obtained from the United States, Italy and Spain. PBMCs, B-cell-depleted T cells, or T cells were the source of the cDNA or gDNA that made up the material.

Original methodology: Using reference gene primer amplification, nucleated cell counts were estimated. Data came from immunoSEQ multiplex PCR; TCRdb stores just in-frame clones and leaves some out. V, J and clone size are those of that table, while D and trimming were read from the DNA. This table holds fewer than 300,000 clones, around 88% found once. Enrollees, about 18 to 100 years old, lived in roughly 24 US areas. Germline values: CDR1 MGHDK, CDR2 SYGVNS. The CDR3 totals 15 residues. The trim removed 5 bases at V and 5 bases at J, leaving 11 bases unmatched. A single count supports this clone. The specimen was PBMCs or T cells enriched from blood (not recorded which). The rearrangement links TRBV25-1 to TRBJ1-1; 7 nucleotides align to TRBD1. The sequence derives from a man aged 35 to 55 who had recovered from COVID-19. CDR3 nucleotides: TGTGCCAGCAGTCTTCACAGGGGTCGAAGGACTGAAGCTTTCTTT. Translating it yields CASSLHRGRRTEAFF.